These 8 T cell receptor beta chains originate from one sample sequenced in a study of post-analysis software for immune sequencing data. General study findings and limits: About 5 TRBV segments occurring more often in patients than controls included TRBV5-6, TRBV5-1 and TRBV20-1.

Unique molecular identifiers tagged the TCR beta cDNA libraries. TCRdb passed the PCR reads through MiXCR, listing each CDR3 protein once. Of about 770,000 distinct CDR3 sequences detected, approximately 44% appear once; the ten largest clones hold 4% to 5%. No antigen has been identified for these receptors. The sequenced sample was blood. Every receptor here comes from a girl aged 10 to 17 with multiple sclerosis.

The sample holds many counts of this clonotype. Being one base from a much bigger clone, this may be a read error. The CDR3 spells CASSFPGNEQYF. For the CDR3, the DNA is TGTGCCAGCAGTTTCCCCGGGAATGAGCAGTACTTC. The V and J genes are TRBV12-3 or TRBV12-4 and TRBJ2-7, with D tentatively TRBD2 (5 bases). V was trimmed by 3 bases and J by 7 bases, leaving 10 bases between them. This CDR3 is 12 amino acids long.

A few counts support this clonotype. The genes are TRBV6-6 and TRBJ2-7; TRBD2 aligns across 9 bases. The length of the CDR3 is 16 residues. After removal of 0 bases from V and 2 bases from J, the junction contained 5 bases not matched to a gene. The germline V gene encodes CDR1 MNHNY and CDR2 SVGAGI (reference sequence). The DNA for the CDR3 is TGTGCCAGCAGTTACTCCCCAGCGGGAGGACCCTACGAGCAGTACTTC. As protein: CASSYSPAGGPYEQYF.

In this sample, this clonotype turned up once. The rearrangement joins TRBV12-3 or TRBV12-4 to TRBJ2-7; the D call may be TRBD1 or TRBD2 (5 bases each). The J call may not be correct, given that the DNA end is closer to TRBJ2-5. The CDR3 runs to 17 residues. CDR3 sequence: CASSLAIQGGGGETQYF. DNA for the CDR3: TGTGCCAGCAGTTTAGCGATCCAGGGCGGAGGTGGAGAGACCCAGTACTTC.

This clonotype showed up just a few times. This sequence joins TRBV5-1 and TRBJ2-5; TRBD2 agrees at 10 bases. The J call could be wrong; TRBJ2-7 is a better fit for the DNA end. The CDR3 is made up of 16 amino acids. CDR1 is SGHRS, CDR2 YFSETQ, per germline. DNA of the CDR3: TGCGCCAGCAGCTTGGGGGCTAGCGGGAGCGACTACGAGCAGTACTTC. Translating it yields CASSLGASGSDYEQYF.

This clonotype has a handful of counts. V usage is TRBV4-3 and J usage is TRBJ2-3, with D perhaps TRBD2 (5 bases). The length of the CDR3 is 15 residues. Trimming took 4 bases from V and 2 from J, leaving 13 bases between them. From germline, CDR1 is LGHNA and CDR2 YSLEER. CDR3 protein: CASSLDSQITDTQYF. The DNA for the CDR3 is TGCGCCAGCAGCCTGGACTCCCAGATCACAGATACGCAGTATTTT.

At least ten counts were recorded for this clonotype. The chain couples TRBV14 to TRBJ2-5; TRBD1 matches at 8 bases. Germline loops: CDR1 SGHDN, CDR2 FVKESK. Germline trimming cut 4 bases from V and 1 base from J; bases unmatched to any gene: 2. The CDR3 contains 14 residues. CDR3 nucleotide sequence: TGTGCCAGCAGCCGAGGACAGGGCCAAGAGACCCAGTACTTC. The encoded protein is CASSRGQGQETQYF.

The V and J genes are TRBV6-1 and TRBJ2-3; 7 positions match TRBD1. The CDR3 has 13 amino acids. The V gene's germline CDR1 is MNHNS and CDR2 SASEGT. The J segment lost 6 bases and the V segment lost 7 bases, leaving 7 bases of the junction unmatched. This chain's CDR3 is CASKSGGGDTQYF. The CDR3 nucleotides read TGTGCCAGCAAGTCAGGGGGTGGGGATACGCAGTATTTT.

This clonotype was seen a handful of times. The CDR3 reads CSVTTRASYEQYF. The CDR3 region has the DNA TGCAGCGTCACTACTAGGGCCTCCTACGAGCAGTACTTC. The gene calls are TRBV29-1 and TRBJ2-7; perhaps TRBD2 as D (5 bases). The germline V gene has CDR1 SQVTM and CDR2 ANQGSEA. CDR3 length equals 13 residues. V was clipped by 6 bases and J by 0 bases, with 12 bases between them.